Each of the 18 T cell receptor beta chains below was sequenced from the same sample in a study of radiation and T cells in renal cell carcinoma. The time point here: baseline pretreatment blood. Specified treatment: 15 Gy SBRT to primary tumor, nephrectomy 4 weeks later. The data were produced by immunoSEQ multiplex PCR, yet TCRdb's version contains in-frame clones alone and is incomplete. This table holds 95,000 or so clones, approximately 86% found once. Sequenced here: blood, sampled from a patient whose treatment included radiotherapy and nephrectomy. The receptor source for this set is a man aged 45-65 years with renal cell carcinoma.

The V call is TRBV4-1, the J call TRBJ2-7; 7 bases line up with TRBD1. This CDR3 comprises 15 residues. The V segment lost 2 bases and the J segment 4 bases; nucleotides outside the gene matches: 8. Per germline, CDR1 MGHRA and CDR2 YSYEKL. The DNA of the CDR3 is TGCGCCAGCAGCCAACCCTCGGGACAGCCATACGAGCAGTACTTC. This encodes CASSQPSGQPYEQYF.

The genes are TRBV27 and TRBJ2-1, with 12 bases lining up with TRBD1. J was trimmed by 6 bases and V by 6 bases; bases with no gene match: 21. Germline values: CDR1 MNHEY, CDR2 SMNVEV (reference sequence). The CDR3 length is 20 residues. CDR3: CASSPGQGAHTHAFFNEQFF. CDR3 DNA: TGTGCCAGCAGCCCGGGACAGGGGGCGCATACCCACGCCTTCTTCAATGAGCAGTTCTTC.

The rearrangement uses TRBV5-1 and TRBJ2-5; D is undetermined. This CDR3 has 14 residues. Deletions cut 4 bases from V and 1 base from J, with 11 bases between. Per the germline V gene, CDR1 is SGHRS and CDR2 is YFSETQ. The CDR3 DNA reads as TGCGCCAGCAGCGTGGTTAACAGCCAAGAGACCCAGTACTTC. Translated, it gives CASSVVNSQETQYF.

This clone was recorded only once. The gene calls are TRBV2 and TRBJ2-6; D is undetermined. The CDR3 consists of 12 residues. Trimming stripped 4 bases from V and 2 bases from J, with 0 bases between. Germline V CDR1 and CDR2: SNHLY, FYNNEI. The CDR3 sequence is CASSAGANVLTF. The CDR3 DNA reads TGTGCCAGCAGTGCTGGGGCCAACGTCCTGACTTTC.

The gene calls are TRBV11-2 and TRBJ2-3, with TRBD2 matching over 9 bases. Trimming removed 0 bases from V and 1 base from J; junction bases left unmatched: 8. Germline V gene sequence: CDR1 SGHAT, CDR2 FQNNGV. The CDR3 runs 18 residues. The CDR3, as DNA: TGTGCCAGCAGCTTAGATCAGACTAGCGGACTACGCACAGATACGCAGTATTTT. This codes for CASSLDQTSGLRTDTQYF.

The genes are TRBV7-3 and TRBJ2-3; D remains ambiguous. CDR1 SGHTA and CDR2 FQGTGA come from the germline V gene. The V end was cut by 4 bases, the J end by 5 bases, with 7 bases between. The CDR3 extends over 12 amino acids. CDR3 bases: TGTGCCAGCAGCTCTACCGGAGATACGCAGTATTTT. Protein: CASSSTGDTQYF. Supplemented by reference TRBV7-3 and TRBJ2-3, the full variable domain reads GAGVSQTPSNKVTEKGKYVELRCDPISGHTALYWYRQSLGQGPEFLIYFQGTGAADDSGLPNDRFFAVRPEGSVSTLKIQRTERGDSAVYLCASSSTGDTQYFGPGTRLTVL.

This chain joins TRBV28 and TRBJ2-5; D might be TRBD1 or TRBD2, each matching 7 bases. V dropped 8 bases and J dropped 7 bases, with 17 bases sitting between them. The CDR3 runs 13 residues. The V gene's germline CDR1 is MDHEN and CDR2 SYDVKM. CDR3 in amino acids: CASGRGTVPTQYF. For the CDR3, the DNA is TGTGCCAGCGGGAGGGGGACAGTACCGACCCAGTACTTC.

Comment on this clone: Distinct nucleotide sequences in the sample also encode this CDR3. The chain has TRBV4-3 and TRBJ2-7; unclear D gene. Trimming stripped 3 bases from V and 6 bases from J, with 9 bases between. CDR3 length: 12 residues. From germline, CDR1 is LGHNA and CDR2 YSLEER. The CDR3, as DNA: TGCGCCAGCAGCCAGAGGCACGGCGAGCAGTACTTC. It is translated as CASSQRHGEQYF.

This CDR3 is CASSDRVTEQYF. CDR3 DNA sequence: TGTGCCAGCAGTGATAGGGTAACCGAGCAGTACTTC. The chain uses TRBV6-1 and TRBJ2-7; D is undetermined. V was cut by 3 bases and J by 6 bases, with 9 bases left in between. This CDR3 has 12 amino acids. Germline V gene sequence: CDR1 MNHNS, CDR2 SASEGT.

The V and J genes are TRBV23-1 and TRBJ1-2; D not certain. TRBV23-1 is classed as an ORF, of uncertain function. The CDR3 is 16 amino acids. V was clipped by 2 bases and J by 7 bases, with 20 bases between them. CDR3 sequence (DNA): TGCGCCAGCAGTCAAAGTCTATGCTGGCCTATTCGTGGCTACACCTTC. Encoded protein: CASSQSLCWPIRGYTF.

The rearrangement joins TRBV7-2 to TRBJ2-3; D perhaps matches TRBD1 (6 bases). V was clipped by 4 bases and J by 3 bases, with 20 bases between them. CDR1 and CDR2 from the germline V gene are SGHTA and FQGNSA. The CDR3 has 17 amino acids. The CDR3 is CASSSRQGNRATDTQYF. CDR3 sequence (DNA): TGTGCCAGCAGCTCCCGCCAGGGGAATAGGGCAACAGATACGCAGTATTTT.

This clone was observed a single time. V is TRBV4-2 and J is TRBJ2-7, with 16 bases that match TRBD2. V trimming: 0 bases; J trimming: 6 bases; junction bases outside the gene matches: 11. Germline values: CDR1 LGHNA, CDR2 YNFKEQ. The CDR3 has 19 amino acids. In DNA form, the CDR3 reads TGTGCCAGCAGCCAAGAGGAGGGACTAGCGGGAGGGCCCTCAGGCGAGCAGTACTTC. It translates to CASSQEEGLAGGPSGEQYF.

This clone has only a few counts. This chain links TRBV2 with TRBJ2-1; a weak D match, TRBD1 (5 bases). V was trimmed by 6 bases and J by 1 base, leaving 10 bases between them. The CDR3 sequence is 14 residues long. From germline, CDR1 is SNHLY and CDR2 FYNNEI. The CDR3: CASSRSGSYNEQFF. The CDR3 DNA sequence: TGTGCCAGCAGCCGCTCAGGGTCCTACAATGAGCAGTTCTTC.

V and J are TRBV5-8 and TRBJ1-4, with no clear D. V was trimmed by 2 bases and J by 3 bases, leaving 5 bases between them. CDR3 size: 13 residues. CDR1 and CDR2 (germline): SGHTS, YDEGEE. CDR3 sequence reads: CASSLRPNEKLFF. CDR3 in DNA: TGTGCCAGCAGCTTAAGACCTAATGAAAAACTGTTTTTT.

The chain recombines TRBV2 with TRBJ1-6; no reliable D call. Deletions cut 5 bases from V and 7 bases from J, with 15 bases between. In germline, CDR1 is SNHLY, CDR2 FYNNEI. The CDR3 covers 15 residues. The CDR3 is CASSPFDGQNSPLHF. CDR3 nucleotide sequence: TGTGCCAGCAGTCCCTTCGACGGCCAAAATTCACCCCTCCACTTT.

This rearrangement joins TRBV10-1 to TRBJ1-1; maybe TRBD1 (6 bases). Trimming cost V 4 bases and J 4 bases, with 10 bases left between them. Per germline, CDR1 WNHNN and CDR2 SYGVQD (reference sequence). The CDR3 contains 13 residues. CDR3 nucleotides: TGCGCCAGCAGTGCCCTCAGGGGCACTGAAGCTTTCTTT. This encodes CASSALRGTEAFF.

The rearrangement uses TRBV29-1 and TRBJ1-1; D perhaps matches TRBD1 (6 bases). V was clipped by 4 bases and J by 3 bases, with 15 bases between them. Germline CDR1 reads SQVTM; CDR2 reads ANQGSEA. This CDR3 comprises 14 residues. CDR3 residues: CSVAWGAVDTEAFF. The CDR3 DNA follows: TGCAGCGTTGCCTGGGGGGCGGTCGACACTGAAGCTTTCTTT.

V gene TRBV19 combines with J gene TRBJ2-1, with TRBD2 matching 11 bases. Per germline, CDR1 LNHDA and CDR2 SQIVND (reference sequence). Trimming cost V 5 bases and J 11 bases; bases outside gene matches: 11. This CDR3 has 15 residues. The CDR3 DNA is TGTGCCAGTAGTTATAGGGGGGTAGCGGGAGGGAAGCAGTTCTTC. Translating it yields CASSYRGVAGGKQFF.